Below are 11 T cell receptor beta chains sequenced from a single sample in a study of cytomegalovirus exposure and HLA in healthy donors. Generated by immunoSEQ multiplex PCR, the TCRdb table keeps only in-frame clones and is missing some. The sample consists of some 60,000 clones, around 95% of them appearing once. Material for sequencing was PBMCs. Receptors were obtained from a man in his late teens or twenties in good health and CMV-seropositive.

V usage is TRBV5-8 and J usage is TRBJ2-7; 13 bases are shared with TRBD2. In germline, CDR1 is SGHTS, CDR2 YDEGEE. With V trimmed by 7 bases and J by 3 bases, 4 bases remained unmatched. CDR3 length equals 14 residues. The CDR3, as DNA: TGTGCCAGCGGACTAGCGGGAGAGGTCTACGAGCAGTACTTC. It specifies CASGLAGEVYEQYF. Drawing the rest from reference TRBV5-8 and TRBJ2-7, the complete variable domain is EAGVTQSPTHLIKTRGQQATLRCSPISGHTSVYWYQQALGLGLQFLLWYDEGEERNRGNFPPRFSGRQFPNYSSELNVNALELEDSALYLCASGLAGEVYEQYFGPGTRLTVT.

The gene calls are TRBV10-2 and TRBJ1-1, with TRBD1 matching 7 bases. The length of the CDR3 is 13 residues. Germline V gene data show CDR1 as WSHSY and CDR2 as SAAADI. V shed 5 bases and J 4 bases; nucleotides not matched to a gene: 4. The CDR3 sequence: CASSRQGSTEAFF. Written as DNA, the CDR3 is TGCGCCAGCAGTAGACAGGGATCCACTGAAGCTTTCTTT.

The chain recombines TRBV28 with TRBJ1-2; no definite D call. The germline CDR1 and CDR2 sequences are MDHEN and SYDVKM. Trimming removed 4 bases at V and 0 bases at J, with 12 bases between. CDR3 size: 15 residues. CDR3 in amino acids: CASSSRKLANYGYTF. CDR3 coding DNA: TGTGCCAGCAGTTCTCGTAAATTAGCTAACTATGGCTACACCTTC.

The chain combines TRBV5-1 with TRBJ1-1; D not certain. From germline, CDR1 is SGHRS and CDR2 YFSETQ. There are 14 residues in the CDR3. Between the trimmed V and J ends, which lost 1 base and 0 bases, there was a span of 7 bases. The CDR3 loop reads CASSLQAMNTEAFF. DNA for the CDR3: TGCGCCAGCAGCTTGCAGGCTATGAACACTGAAGCTTTCTTT.

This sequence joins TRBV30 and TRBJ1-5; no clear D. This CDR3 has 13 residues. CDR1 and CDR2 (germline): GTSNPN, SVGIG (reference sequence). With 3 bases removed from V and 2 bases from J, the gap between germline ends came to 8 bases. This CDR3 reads CAWSEFGNQPQHF. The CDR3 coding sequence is TGTGCCTGGAGCGAGTTCGGCAATCAGCCCCAGCATTTT.

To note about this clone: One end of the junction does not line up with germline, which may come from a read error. CDR3 DNA sequence: TGTGCCAGCGGTGATCAGATGCATAACTATGGCTACACCTTC. This sequence encodes CASGDQMHNYGYTF. The rearrangement uses TRBV2 and TRBJ1-2, with unresolved D. The CDR3 spans 14 residues. Germline values: CDR1 SNHLY, CDR2 FYNNEI. The full variable domain, with the rest looked up from reference TRBV2 and TRBJ1-2, is EPEVTQTPSHQVTQMGQEVILRCVPISNHLYFYWYRQILGQKVEFLVSFYNNEISEKSEIFDDQFSVERPDGSNFTLKIRSTKLEDSAMYFCASGDQMHNYGYTFGSGTRLTVV.

CDR3 in amino acids: CASSLVSSGTGELFF. The CDR3 DNA is TGTGCCAGCAGCTTAGTGTCTAGCGGTACCGGGGAGCTGTTTTTT. The V and J genes are TRBV7-2 and TRBJ2-2; 7 bases are shared with TRBD2. This CDR3 comprises 15 residues. After removal of 1 base from V and 5 bases from J, the junction contained 4 bases not matched to a gene. The germline V gene encodes CDR1 SGHTA and CDR2 FQGNSA.

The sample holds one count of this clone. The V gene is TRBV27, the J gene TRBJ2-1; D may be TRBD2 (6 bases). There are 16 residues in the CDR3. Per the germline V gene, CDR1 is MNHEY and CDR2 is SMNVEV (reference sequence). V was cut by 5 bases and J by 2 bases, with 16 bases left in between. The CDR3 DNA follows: TGTGCCAGCAGTCCCTTTTCCCGGGAGCCCTACAATGAGCAGTTCTTC. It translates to CASSPFSREPYNEQFF.

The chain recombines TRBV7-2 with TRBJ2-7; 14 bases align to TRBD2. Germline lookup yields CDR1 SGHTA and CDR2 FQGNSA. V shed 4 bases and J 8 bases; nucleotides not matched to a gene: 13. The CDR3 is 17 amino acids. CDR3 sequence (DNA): TGTGCCAGCAGCTCCCGACCCGGGGGACTAGCGGGAGAGAAGCAGTACTTC. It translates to CASSSRPGGLAGEKQYF.

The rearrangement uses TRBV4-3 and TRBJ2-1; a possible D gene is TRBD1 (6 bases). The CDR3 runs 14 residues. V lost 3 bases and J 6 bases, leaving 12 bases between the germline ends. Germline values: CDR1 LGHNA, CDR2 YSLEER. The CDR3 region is CASSQGLGGNEQFF. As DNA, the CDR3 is TGCGCCAGCAGCCAGGGGCTAGGGGGCAATGAGCAGTTCTTC.

The CDR3 loop is CASSYSTGSTEAFF. In DNA, the CDR3 is TGTGCCAGCAGTTACTCGACAGGCTCCACTGAAGCTTTCTTT. This chain connects TRBV6-5 to TRBJ1-1, with TRBD1 as a possible D gene (6 bases). The CDR3 is made up of 14 amino acids. Germline CDR1 is MNHEY and CDR2 is SVGAGI. V gave up 0 bases and J gave up 4 bases, with 9 bases separating them.